The 32 T cell receptor beta chains in this list originate from one sample, sequenced in a study of T cells in Graves' hyperthyroidism and ophthalmopathy. RNA transcripts were the template for amplifying TCR beta CDR3 regions. Researchers ran a first-round RT-PCR on the TCR CDR3 using the HTBI primer set. TCRdb itself ran the multiplex PCR reads through MiXCR, one entry per CDR3 protein. The sample records roughly 290,000 distinct CDR3 sequences, over 15% being singletons. Input material: blood. The receptor set was obtained from a woman in her sixties or seventies with Graves' ophthalmopathy.

The chain couples TRBV9 to TRBJ2-5, with TRBD1 as a possible D gene (5 bases). The germline gives CDR1 SGDLS, CDR2 YYNGEE. The V gene lost 0 bases and the J gene lost 1 base, with 16 bases spanning the gap. The CDR3 spans 17 residues. The CDR3 DNA reads as TGTGCCAGCAGCGTAGACGTGGTATGGGGCAGCCAAGAGACCCAGTACTTC. Encoded protein: CASSVDVVWGSQETQYF.

Many counts were recorded for this clonotype. The V and J genes are TRBV12-3 or TRBV12-4 and TRBJ2-3; D is undetermined. The CDR3 runs 13 residues. V was pared by 7 bases and J by 7 bases, with 15 bases between. The CDR3, as DNA: TGTGCCAGCATTGATACCCAATTGCATACGCAGTATTTT. It is translated as CASIDTQLHTQYF.

This clonotype was seen ten or more times. The V and J genes are TRBV2 and TRBJ2-5, with D unclear. The CDR3 has 15 amino acids. Germline lookup yields CDR1 SNHLY and CDR2 FYNNEI. With 5 bases removed from V and 5 bases from J, the gap between germline ends came to 18 bases. As DNA, the CDR3 is TGTGCCAGCAGTCCCTCCCTGTCGCATCAGGAGACCCAGTACTTC. This gives the protein CASSPSLSHQETQYF.

This clonotype was detected ten times or more. The V and J genes are TRBV5-1 and TRBJ2-3; 9 bases are shared with TRBD1. The CDR3 contains 17 residues. Germline V gives CDR1 SGHRS, CDR2 YFSETQ. Losses at the gene ends were 1 base for V and 7 bases for J; bases not matched to a gene: 13. Here the CDR3 DNA reads TGCGCCAGCAGCTTGTATACCGGGACAGGGAGTCGAAATACGCAGTATTTT. Translated, it gives CASSLYTGTGSRNTQYF.

This clonotype was counted many times. The chain carries TRBV28 and TRBJ2-5, with 8 bases identical to TRBD1. From germline, CDR1 is MDHEN and CDR2 SYDVKM. This CDR3 region has 15 residues. The V segment lost 5 bases and the J segment 4 bases; nucleotides outside the gene matches: 9. This CDR3 is CASSTNRGAGETQYF. CDR3 nucleotides: TGTGCCAGCAGTACTAACAGGGGGGCGGGAGAGACCCAGTACTTC.

A note on this clonotype: The junction and the germline gene differ at one end; a read error may be behind it. This sequence joins TRBV7-7 and TRBJ2-5, with unresolved D. From germline, CDR1 is SSHAT and CDR2 FNYEAQ (reference sequence). The CDR3 runs to 14 residues. CDR3 loop: CASSFALFQETQYF. CDR3 coding DNA: TGTGCTAGCAGCTTCGCTCTCTTCCAAGAGACCCAGTACTTC. Using reference TRBV7-7 and TRBJ2-5 for the parts outside the CDR3, the full variable domain is GAGVSQSPRYKVTKRGQDVTLRCDPISSHATLYWYQQALGQGPEFLTYFNYEAQPDKSGLPSDRFSAERPEGSISTLTIQRTEQRDSAMYRCASSFALFQETQYFGPGTRLLVL.

This clonotype was observed many times. In DNA form, the CDR3 reads TGTGCCAGCAGCCCCAGACAGGGAAGGGGCACAGATACGCAGTATTTT. Residues: CASSPRQGRGTDTQYF. V is TRBV5-5 and J is TRBJ2-3, with 7 bases fitting TRBD1. The trim removed 4 bases at V and 1 base at J, leaving 9 bases unmatched. The CDR3 runs to 16 residues. Per the germline V gene, CDR1 is SGHKS and CDR2 is YYEKEE (reference sequence).

This clonotype came up once. This chain uses TRBV20-1 with TRBJ1-1; possibly TRBD1 for D (6 bases). The germline gives CDR1 DFQATT, CDR2 SNEGSKA (reference sequence). V was shortened by 8 bases and J by 5 bases, with 18 bases between the two germline ends. The CDR3 runs to 13 residues. DNA of the CDR3: TGCAGTCCTCTCTCAGGGGCGAAGACTGAAGCTTTCTTT. As protein: CSPLSGAKTEAFF.

This clonotype occurred many times. This chain connects TRBV9 to TRBJ2-5; 11 nucleotides agree with TRBD1. The CDR3 runs to 15 residues. After removal of 3 bases from V and 5 bases from J, the junction contained 6 bases not matched to a gene. CDR1 and CDR2 from the germline V gene are SGDLS and YYNGEE. The DNA of the CDR3 is TGTGCCAGCAGCGCCCGGACAGGGGGCACGGAGACCCAGTACTTC. Translating gives CASSARTGGTETQYF.

The chain has TRBV20-1 and TRBJ2-5; 11 bases are a match to TRBD2. The CDR3 sequence is 15 residues long. Germline CDR1 and CDR2: DFQATT and SNEGSKA (reference sequence). The ends lost 2 bases at V and 4 bases at J; junction bases unmatched: 6. The CDR3 DNA follows: TGCAGTGCTAGATATAGCGGGAGGGGGGGAGAGACCCAGTACTTC. Protein product: CSARYSGRGGETQYF.

V and J are TRBV28 and TRBJ2-1; 11 bases map to TRBD2. The CDR3 loop spans 17 amino acids. With V trimmed by 6 bases and J by 2 bases, 9 bases remained unmatched. CDR1 MDHEN and CDR2 SYDVKM come from the germline V gene. CDR3 nucleotides: TGTGCCAGCAGCCTAGCGGGAGGACGCGCCACCTACAATGAGCAGTTCTTC. Residues: CASSLAGGRATYNEQFF.

V usage is TRBV2 and J usage is TRBJ2-7; 8 bases agree with TRBD1. Germline assignment: CDR1 SNHLY and CDR2 FYNNEI. Germline trimming cut 6 bases from V and 0 bases from J; bases unmatched to any gene: 13. The CDR3 runs to 17 residues. CDR3 amino acids: CASSSNIGQGNSYEQYF. The CDR3 DNA follows: TGTGCCAGCAGCTCAAATATAGGACAGGGAAACTCCTACGAGCAGTACTTC.

The chain couples TRBV19 to TRBJ1-2; weak D call: TRBD1 (5 bases). Trimming pared 8 bases from V and 2 bases from J, leaving 18 bases between. This CDR3 is built from 15 residues. Looked up from germline, CDR1 is LNHDA and CDR2 is SQIVND (reference sequence). The CDR3 DNA follows: TGTGCCAGTTCTCAATCGGGGCGACCCAACTATGGCTACACCTTC. It yields the protein CASSQSGRPNYGYTF.

This clonotype occurred many times. The gene calls are TRBV7-2 and TRBJ1-2, with D hard to call. V was clipped by 9 bases and J by 8 bases, with 22 bases between them. Germline V gives CDR1 SGHTA, CDR2 FQGNSA. The length of the CDR3 is 14 residues. The CDR3 loop is CASSFREPEFGYTF. The DNA for the CDR3 is TGTGCCAGTTCTTTCCGGGAGCCGGAGTTCGGCTACACCTTC.

This clonotype was recorded a few times. The genes are TRBV7-2 and TRBJ2-1; 8 nucleotides match TRBD2. Germline V CDR1 and CDR2: SGHTA, FQGNSA. The CDR3 covers 15 residues. With V trimmed by 8 bases and J by 0 bases, 6 bases remained unmatched. The CDR3 here is CASEISGNSYNEQFF. In nucleotides, the CDR3 is TGTGCCAGCGAGATTAGCGGGAACTCCTACAATGAGCAGTTCTTC. Using reference TRBV7-2 and TRBJ2-1 for the parts outside the CDR3, the full variable domain is GAGVSQSPSNKVTEKGKDVELRCDPISGHTALYWYRQSLGQGLEFLIYFQGNSAPDKSGLPSDRFSAERTGGSVSTLTIQRTQQEDSAVYLCASEISGNSYNEQFFGPGTRLTVL.

V is TRBV7-9 and J is TRBJ1-4, with 10 bases aligning to TRBD1. Germline CDR1 SEHNR, CDR2 FQNEAQ (reference sequence). This CDR3 is 16 amino acids long. The V gene end was trimmed by 0 bases and the J gene end by 8 bases; junction bases not matched to a gene: 6. The CDR3 nucleotides read TGTGCCAGCAGCTTAGCAGCCGGGACAGGGGACGAAAAACTGTTTTTT. Translation gives CASSLAAGTGDEKLFF.

This clonotype appeared many times. J is TRBJ1-1 and V is TRBV27, with unresolved D. CDR3 length equals 12 residues. Trimming removed 7 bases at V and 4 bases at J, with 10 bases between. CDR1 is MNHEY, CDR2 SMNVEV, per germline (reference sequence). CDR3 sequence (DNA): TGTGCCAGCATGAGGGTGGGCACTGAAGCTTTCTTT. Amino acids: CASMRVGTEAFF.

CDR3 sequence (DNA): TGTGCCAGCAGGCGGACTAGCGGGGGGGCCGGCTCCTACAATGAGCAGTTCTTC. Translating it yields CASRRTSGGAGSYNEQFF. The chain is built from TRBV2 and TRBJ2-1, with TRBD2 identical over 15 bases. The CDR3 extends over 18 amino acids. Germline CDR1 SNHLY, CDR2 FYNNEI. Germline trimming cut 6 bases from V and 0 bases from J; bases unmatched to any gene: 6.

This clonotype has more than one count but fewer than ten. The chain carries TRBV12-3 or TRBV12-4 and TRBJ2-3; the match to TRBD2 covers 10 bases. V lost 4 bases to trimming and J lost 1 base; unmatched junction nucleotides: 2. This CDR3 spans 15 amino acids. CDR3 amino acids: CASSSSGSGTDTQYF. As DNA, the CDR3 is TGTGCCAGCAGTTCTAGCGGGAGCGGCACAGATACGCAGTATTTT.

This clonotype was detected many times. V is TRBV7-3 and J is TRBJ2-1, with 8 bases lining up with TRBD2. Germline V gene lookup returns CDR1 SGHTA and CDR2 FQGTGA. With V trimmed by 5 bases and J by 0 bases, 3 bases remained unmatched. This CDR3 spans 15 amino acids. The DNA of the CDR3 is TGTGCCAGCAGCAGTACTAGCGGCTCCTACAATGAGCAGTTCTTC. Translating it yields CASSSTSGSYNEQFF. Supplemented by reference TRBV7-3 and TRBJ2-1, the full variable domain reads GAGVSQTPSNKVTEKGKYVELRCDPISGHTALYWYRQSLGQGPEFLIYFQGTGAADDSGLPNDRFFAVRPEGSVSTLKIQRTERGDSAVYLCASSSTSGSYNEQFFGPGTRLTVL.

This clonotype was observed many times. The rearrangement links TRBV7-6 to TRBJ2-5; tentatively, D is TRBD2 (5 bases). Germline V gene lookup returns CDR1 SGHVS and CDR2 FNYEAQ. Trimming removed 3 bases at V and 4 bases at J, with 15 bases between. The CDR3 consists of 15 residues. The CDR3 coding sequence is TGTGCCAGCAGCTTGCCCAGCGGCGGTGGAGAGACCCAGTACTTC. Translated, it gives CASSLPSGGGETQYF.

The chain links TRBV20-1 to TRBJ2-3; TRBD1 or TRBD2 may be the D gene (7 bases each). Germline values: CDR1 DFQATT, CDR2 SNEGSKA (reference sequence). This CDR3 comprises 15 residues. Trimming stripped 6 bases from V and 8 bases from J, with 24 bases between. The CDR3, as DNA: TGCAGTGCGAAAATCCCTCAGGGGGGGTCAGGTACGCAGTATTTT. Its translation: CSAKIPQGGSGTQYF.

This clonotype was observed at least ten times. The chain has TRBV5-1 and TRBJ2-2, with D tentatively TRBD2 (6 bases). The CDR3 runs to 14 residues. Germline CDR1 is SGHRS and CDR2 is YFSETQ. Trimming took 9 bases from V and 8 from J, leaving 20 bases between them. The CDR3 sequence is CATTGGARRGELFF. The CDR3 nucleotides read TGCGCCACCACGGGCGGGGCACGCCGGGGGGAGCTGTTTTTT.

This clonotype has at least ten counts. J is TRBJ1-2 and V is TRBV9, with TRBD1 matching 9 bases. Germline trimming cut 0 bases from V and 0 bases from J; bases unmatched to any gene: 3. In germline, CDR1 is SGDLS, CDR2 YYNGEE. This CDR3 is 16 amino acids long. This chain's CDR3 is CASSVGGTGTNYGYTF. The CDR3 nucleotides read TGTGCCAGCAGCGTAGGAGGGACAGGGACTAACTATGGCTACACCTTC.

In the case of this clonotype: Just one base apart from a much larger clone, this may be a read error. This chain uses TRBV20-1 with TRBJ2-1; D call uncertain. The germline gives CDR1 DFQATT, CDR2 SNEGSKA (reference sequence). The CDR3 has 14 residues. The DNA of the CDR3 is TGCAGTGCTAATCCGGGCGGACCGTACAATGAGCAGTCCTTC. Its translation: CSANPGGPYNEQSF.

This clonotype was counted at least ten times. The chain joins TRBV6-1 to TRBJ1-2; 8 nucleotides match TRBD1. Losses at the gene ends were 6 bases for V and 1 base for J; bases not matched to a gene: 7. CDR3 length equals 15 residues. The germline V gene has CDR1 MNHNS and CDR2 SASEGT. CDR3 residues: CASSRTGGDNYGYTF. Written as DNA, the CDR3 is TGTGCCAGCAGCCGAACAGGGGGTGATAACTATGGCTACACCTTC.

V gene TRBV12-3 or TRBV12-4 combines with J gene TRBJ2-4; D call uncertain. This CDR3 has 13 amino acids. The V end lost 3 bases, the J end lost 1 base, and 4 bases lay between the germline ends. DNA for the CDR3: TGTGCCAGCAGTTTTGGTGCCAAAAACATTCAGTACTTC. Amino acids: CASSFGAKNIQYF.

The gene calls are TRBV6-6 and TRBJ1-1; TRBD1 might be the D (5 bases). V dropped 0 bases and J dropped 0 bases, with 17 bases sitting between them. This CDR3 is built from 18 residues. The V gene's germline CDR1 is MNHNY and CDR2 SVGAGI (reference sequence). This chain's CDR3 is CASSYSLGRGGMNTEAFF. The CDR3 nucleotides are TGTGCCAGCAGTTACTCGTTGGGGCGCGGAGGAATGAACACTGAAGCTTTCTTT.

Ten or more counts support this clonotype. J is TRBJ2-7 and V is TRBV6-1, with D possibly being TRBD1 (8 bases). CDR1 is MNHNS and CDR2 is SASEGT in the germline V gene. Trimming took 4 bases from V and 5 from J, leaving 12 bases between them. This CDR3 contains 13 residues. The CDR3 sequence: CASSGQGRDEQYF. In DNA form, the CDR3 reads TGTGCCAGCAGTGGACAGGGGAGGGACGAGCAGTACTTC.

This clonotype occurred many times. This chain connects TRBV7-2 to TRBJ1-2; 7 bases match TRBD1. V gave up 5 bases and J gave up 4 bases; unmatched junction bases: 13. Germline V gene data show CDR1 as SGHTA and CDR2 as FQGNSA. The CDR3 is 16 residues long. The CDR3 coding sequence is TGTGCCAGCAGCGGGGAGGCAGGGGGAATAGGCTATGGCTACACCTTC. Encoded protein: CASSGEAGGIGYGYTF.

The chain joins TRBV6-5 to TRBJ2-7; TRBD1 aligns across 10 bases. Per germline, CDR1 MNHEY and CDR2 SVGAGI. The CDR3 sequence is 15 residues long. V shed 2 bases, J shed 7 bases, and the junction held 8 bases outside the gene matches. CDR3 loop: CASSYPTGGMLEQYF. CDR3 DNA: TGTGCCAGCAGTTACCCGACAGGGGGCATGTTAGAGCAGTACTTC.

The rearrangement joins TRBV6-2 or TRBV6-3 to TRBJ2-1; TRBD1 is a possible D gene (7 bases). CDR3 length equals 15 residues. The germline V gene encodes CDR1 MNHEY and CDR2 SVGEGT. The V and J ends lost 4 bases and 13 bases respectively, with 23 bases between them. The CDR3 sequence is CASSSSYPRQGGQFF. The CDR3 coding sequence is TGTGCCAGCAGTTCCTCATACCCGCGGCAGGGGGGACAGTTCTTC.